The entry below gives a single T cell receptor (beta chain) sequence along with its context. This clonotype was counted many times. Its cognate antigen has yet to be identified. Base qualities are not provided; no much larger clone lies one nucleotide away. The record originates from a study of T cells in Graves' hyperthyroidism and ophthalmopathy (dated by TCRdb to between 2018 and 2020). Broadly, across the study: Peripheral blood samples were taken at the time of initial diagnosis, prior to any treatment. A discovery cohort of around 98 patients, approximately 44 with Graves' ophthalmopathy and under 60 with stable Graves' hyperthyroidism, was used to find distinguishing TCR V-J signatures. An independent validation cohort of under 20 hyperthyroidism patients and approximately 17 patients who later progressed to ophthalmopathy tested prospective prediction of ophthalmopathy. For training and testing, the 100 or so patients in the discovery cohort were randomly divided in a 7:3 ratio. The study also compared thyroid tissue and blood T-cell repertoires from 5 to 7 Graves' hyperthyroidism patients. Following sampling, methimazole starting at 30 mg daily was given to hyperthyroidism patients, and high-dose intravenous methylprednisolone was given to ophthalmopathy patients. The paper describes TCR Vbeta CDR3 sequencing of around 140 peripheral blood samples, made up of some 42 ophthalmopathy patients, 70 to 75 hyperthyroidism patients and roughly 17 progressor patients. The paper as a whole reports these results and caveats: No statistical method was used to fix the sample size in advance, and group allocation was not hidden from the investigators. Most expanded thyroid clonotypes (frequency above 0.001) were also detected in blood, suggesting blood repertoires may reflect thyroid immune responses. During validation, the model predicted progression to ophthalmopathy a median of roughly 7.1 months ahead of onset, with roughly 65% sensitivity and almost 75% specificity. Ophthalmopathy was separated from stable hyperthyroidism by a 13 V-J signature model, with 87.88% sensitivity and just over 81% specificity obtained in cross-validation and 80%/75% obtained in testing.

Ophthalmopathy patients had moderately to severely active disease, Clinical Activity Score of at least 3, NOSPECS grade of at least 4, and duration under 3 months. Exclusion was applied to patients with uncontrolled infections, other autoimmune diseases, pregnancy or lactation. Diagnoses were established on the basis of clinical symptoms, serum thyroxine and TRAb, thyroid ultrasound, and orbital computed tomography. PBMCs were isolated from roughly 10 ml of fresh peripheral blood by Ficoll-Paque density gradient centrifugation. Total RNA was extracted using Trizol reagent, and RNA quality was assessed on an Agilent 2100 Bioanalyzer. Based on the germline V gene (reference sequence), the CDR1 and CDR2 sequences are DFQATT and SNEGSKA. The junction shows trimming of 6 bases on V and 5 bases on J, plus 13 bases between the germline ends. The CDR3 spans 12 residues, from the cysteine through the phenylalanine. The kept DNA is CDR3 alone, 36 bases in frame from the first base.

TCR beta CDR3 regions were amplified from RNA transcripts. A first-round RT-PCR of the TCR CDR3 used the HTBI primer set with the Qiagen OneStep RT-PCR kit. The libraries were constructed in a second round of multiplex PCR and then size-selected and purified. The libraries were sequenced on an Illumina HiSeq2000 using paired-end 100 bp reads. The original pipeline was this. Raw data were processed with SOAPnuke, discarding reads with adapters, uncalled bases, mean Phred below 15, or no exact constant-primer or identifier match. COPE v1.2.5 was used to merge the high-quality paired reads, and each unique nucleotide sequence was defined as a clonotype. MiTCR v1.1 was used to align clonotypes to the IMGT TRBV, TRBD and TRBJ reference segments. Analysis was restricted to V-J combinations with a frequency above 0.0001, which covered about 99% of repertoires. A TCS score was defined as the ratio between F50 (clonal expansion) and ExV (chaos), using BLOSUM62-based TCRdist between CDR3 peptides within each V-J. Welch's t-statistics and random forest reduced 514 V-J features to 10 to 15, which were used in a naive Bayes classifier (R e1071). TCRdb's own reprocessing of the public reads used fastp at Q25 and MiXCR and kept productive beta chains. Entries that share a CDR3 protein sequence are merged under the most common genes and DNA. The V and J calls shown here were made by TCRdb, not taken from the authors' results. The sample data list over 250,000 distinct CDR3 sequences, and approximately 20% of these were observed just once. The top ten clones comprise approximately 60% of the sample.

The sequenced material came from blood. The chain is assembled from TRBV20-1 and TRBJ2-5; matching of 6 bases hints at TRBD2 as the D gene. The source is a man aged 25 to 40 with Graves' ophthalmopathy. The CDR3 in this case is CSAPAGRETQYF. The nucleotide sequence reads TGCAGTGCCCCGGCAGGGAGGGAGACCCAGTACTTC.